This T cell receptor beta chain was sequenced during a study of spatial heterogeneity in lung cancer. Whole-study context: Consistent detection of more beta-chain than alpha-chain sequences was observed.

Study results and caveats: TCRs found ubiquitously expanded in tumor appeared in blood more at resection than at follow-up.

CDR1 and CDR2 (germline): MNHEY, SVGAGI. V gave up 6 bases and J gave up 4 bases; unmatched junction bases: 3. The CDR3 is made up of 13 amino acids. Note on this clonotype: The antigen remains unidentified.

TCRdb used MiXCR to reprocess the 5' RACE reads, holding one entry per CDR3 protein. The sample carries approximately 66,000 distinct CDR3 sequences, 6.3% recorded once. Time point given: sample taken at primary tumor resection. Whole RNA obtained from tumor, nontumor lung or frozen PBMC underwent sequencing without sorting. The TCR originated in a female donor with early-stage non-small cell lung cancer. This chain uses TRBV6-5 with TRBJ2-1; 7 bases are a match to TRBD2. Here the sequenced sample was PBMCs, taken at surgery. CDR3 residues: CASSGGTYNEQFF. The CDR3 region has the DNA TGTGCCAGCAGCGGGGGGACTTACAATGAGCAGTTCTTC.